The subject of this entry is one TCR beta chain. Its antigen is currently unknown. The source of the sample is a study of shared clonotypes between healthy human individuals. About the research overall: Contributing individuals were a couple of females and a few males aged 18 to 49.

Method: immunoSEQ multiplex PCR; TCRdb's copy keeps in-frame clones and lacks some. The sample shows roughly 2.4 million clones, about 94% of them seen only once. CDR1 is GTSNPN and CDR2 is SVGIG in the germline V gene (reference sequence). There are 13 residues in the CDR3. Trimming removed 7 bases from V and 5 bases from J; junction bases left unmatched: 6. Findings and caveats of the study: In contrast to clonotypes shared by all four donors, non-shared clonotypes had lower generation probabilities. What limited the represented genetic and exposure-history diversity was the small number of donors.

The sequence derives from a man aged 18 to 30 in good health. The V call is TRBV30, the J call TRBJ1-4; 8 bases agree with TRBD1. The specimen was naive CD4+ T cells sorted from blood. Subset defined: CD45RA+ positively selected. CDR3 in amino acids: CAFTGGANEKLFF. CDR3 nucleotides: TGTGCCTTTACAGGGGGAGCGAATGAAAAACTGTTTTTT.